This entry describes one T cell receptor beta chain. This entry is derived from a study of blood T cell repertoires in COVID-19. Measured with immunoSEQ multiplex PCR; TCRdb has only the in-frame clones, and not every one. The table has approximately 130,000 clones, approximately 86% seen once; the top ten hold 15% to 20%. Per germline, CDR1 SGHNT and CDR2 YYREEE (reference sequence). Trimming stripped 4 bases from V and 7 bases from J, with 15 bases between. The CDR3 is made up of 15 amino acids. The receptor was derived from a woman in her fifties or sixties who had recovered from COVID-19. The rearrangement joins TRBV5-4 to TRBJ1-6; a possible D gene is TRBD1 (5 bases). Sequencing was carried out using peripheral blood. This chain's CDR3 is CASSPGGFRNSPLHF. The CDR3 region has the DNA TGTGCCAGCAGCCCGGGGGGGTTCAGGAATTCACCCCTCCACTTT.